Listed below are T cell receptor beta chains from one sample, sequenced in a study of blood T cell repertoires in COVID-19. Only in-frame clones appear in the TCRdb table, and some are missing; sequencing was by immunoSEQ multiplex PCR. The table shows 150,000 to 200,000 clones, with roughly 90% occurring only once. Sample: PBMCs or T cells enriched from blood (not recorded which). The receptors originated from a human donor with acute COVID-19. The donor label of this sample is uncertain. The CDR3 runs from the conserved cysteine through the conserved F or W. Each record gives: clone size, D gene, V gene, J gene, CDR3 protein, CDR3 DNA. D genes are given only for firm matches. The size of a clone is reported for some rows only, either as once, few or many, or as a class for expanded clones.

>few|.|TRBV4-1|TRBJ2-7
CASSVTGTGYEQYF
TGCGCCAGCAGCGTAACCGGGACTGGCTACGAGCAGTACTTC
>.|TRBD1|TRBV7-9|TRBJ1-2
CASSLGDRGHSGYTF
TGTGCCAGCAGCTTAGGAGACAGGGGGCATAGTGGCTACACCTTC
>once|.|TRBV19|TRBJ2-7
CASSIGPGDEQYF
TGTGCCAGTAGTATAGGTCCGGGGGACGAGCAGTACTTC
>.|TRBD1|TRBV2|TRBJ1-4
CASSLPGTGNEKLFF
TGTGCCAGCAGTCTTCCCGGGACAGGGAATGAAAAACTGTTTTTT
>.|.|TRBV24-1|TRBJ1-2
CATSDLPGAGYTF
TGTGCCACCAGTGATTTGCCTGGGGCTGGCTACACCTTC
>.|TRBD1|TRBV11-3|TRBJ1-1
CASSPRTGRVTEAFF
TGTGCCAGCAGCCCCCGGACAGGGCGGGTCACTGAAGCTTTCTTT
>.|.|TRBV12-3/TRBV12-4|TRBJ1-1
CASSGDHTEAFF
TGTGCCAGCTCAGGGGATCACACTGAAGCTTTCTTT
>.|.|TRBV7-2|TRBJ2-7
CASSLDRTLGEQYF
TGTGCCAGCAGCCTAGACAGGACCCTCGGCGAGCAGTACTTC
>.|TRBD1|TRBV7-8|TRBJ1-1
CASSAGGIGTEAFF
TGTGCCAGCAGCGCAGGGGGCATTGGCACTGAAGCTTTCTTT
>.|TRBD2|TRBV4-1|TRBJ2-3
CASSRSGVADTQYF
TGCGCCAGCAGCCGTAGCGGGGTGGCAGATACGCAGTATTTT
>.|TRBD2|TRBV4-2|TRBJ2-2
CASSQVTSGGRTGELFF
TGTGCCAGCAGCCAAGTTACTAGCGGGGGAAGGACCGGGGAGCTGTTTTTT
>.|TRBD2|TRBV3-1/TRBV3-2|TRBJ2-7
CASSRPGGTAYEQYF
TGTGCCAGCAGCCGCCCCGGGGGGACCGCGTACGAGCAGTACTTC
>few|TRBD1|TRBV14|TRBJ1-3
CASSLRTGTSGNTIYF
TGTGCCAGCAGCCTCCGGACAGGCACCTCTGGAAACACCATATATTTT
>.|.|TRBV5-4|TRBJ2-7
CASSFGTTPYEQYF
TGTGCCAGCAGCTTCGGGACAACTCCTTACGAGCAGTACTTC
>.|.|TRBV5-6|TRBJ1-1
CASSWADTEAFF
TGTGCCAGCAGTTGGGCCGACACTGAAGCTTTCTTT
>.|.|TRBV7-2|TRBJ1-1
CASSLGQKNTEAFF
TGTGCCAGCAGCTTAGGACAGAAGAACACTGAAGCTTTCTTT
>once|.|TRBV19|TRBJ1-2
CASSLSPGGNYGYTF
TGTGCCAGTAGTCTCTCTCCTGGGGGGAACTATGGCTACACCTTC
>.|.|TRBV2|TRBJ1-2
CASSEGGYGYTF
TGTGCCAGCAGTGAAGGCGGCTATGGCTACACCTTC
>.|TRBD1|TRBV5-4|TRBJ2-5
CASTRQGSEETQYF
TGTGCCAGCACAAGACAGGGGAGTGAAGAGACCCAGTACTTC
>.|.|TRBV3-1/TRBV3-2|TRBJ2-7
CASSLTGPYEQYF
TGTGCCAGCAGCCTGACAGGCCCTTACGAGCAGTACTTC
>.|TRBD2|TRBV5-4|TRBJ2-3
CASSPGTSGGEAQYF
TGTGCCAGCAGCCCTGGGACTAGCGGGGGGGAGGCGCAGTATTTT
>few|TRBD1|TRBV4-1|TRBJ1-1
CASSQETGGGTEAFF
TGCGCCAGCAGCCAGGAGACAGGGGGGGGAACTGAAGCTTTCTTT
>.|TRBD1|TRBV19|TRBJ2-5
CASSTRQGERKETQYF
TGTGCCAGTTCGACTAGACAGGGGGAGAGGAAAGAGACCCAGTACTTC
>once|.|TRBV19|TRBJ1-2
CASSTIQGSYGYTF
TGTGCCAGTAGCACTATTCAGGGGAGCTATGGCTACACCTTC
>.|.|TRBV4-3|TRBJ2-4
CASSQGRPRGSGNIQYF
TGCGCCAGCAGCCAAGGAAGGCCTCGGGGTAGTGGAAACATTCAGTACTTC
>few|.|TRBV9|TRBJ1-6
CASRKGDSPLHF
TGTGCCAGCCGAAAGGGGGATTCACCCCTCCACTTT
>once|.|TRBV30|TRBJ1-2
CAYMATNYGYTF
TGTGCCTATATGGCCACTAACTATGGCTACACCTTC
>.|.|TRBV27|TRBJ2-7
CASSLSGRNYEQYF
TGTGCCAGCAGTTTATCGGGCAGGAACTACGAGCAGTACTTC
>once|.|TRBV19|TRBJ1-5
CASSMVSAGNQPQHF
TGTGCCAGTAGTATGGTGTCGGCGGGCAATCAGCCCCAGCATTTT
>.|.|TRBV4-1|TRBJ1-2
CASSQPEQGQTNYGYTF
TGCGCCAGCAGCCAACCAGAACAGGGTCAAACTAACTATGGCTACACCTTC
>.|.|TRBV5-5|TRBJ2-7
CASSLDSRGTYEQYF
TGTGCCAGCAGCTTGGATTCGCGGGGCACCTACGAGCAGTACTTC
>.|TRBD2|TRBV29-1|TRBJ2-2
CSVDLAGMGGELFF
TGCAGCGTTGATTTAGCGGGGATGGGCGGGGAGCTGTTTTTT
>.|TRBD2|TRBV29-1|TRBJ2-3
CSVVGQSGGWDTQYF
TGCAGCGTTGTAGGACAGAGCGGGGGCTGGGATACGCAGTATTTT
>.|TRBD2|TRBV7-2|TRBJ2-3
CASSRGGSTDTQYF
TGTGCCAGCAGCCGCGGGGGGAGCACAGATACGCAGTATTTT
>.|TRBD1|TRBV6-5|TRBJ2-7
CASRLGQGTSYEQYF
TGTGCCAGCAGGTTGGGACAGGGCACCTCCTACGAGCAGTACTTC
>.|.|TRBV4-1|TRBJ2-5
CASSQTPTSQETQYF
TGCGCCAGCAGCCAAACCCCGACTAGCCAAGAGACCCAGTACTTC
>once|TRBD2|TRBV9|TRBJ2-1
CASSVAGLAGDTKYNEQFF
TGTGCCAGCAGCGTAGCCGGTCTAGCGGGGGACACGAAGTACAATGAGCAGTTCTTC
>few|.|TRBV6-6|TRBJ2-7
CASSGGAYEQYF
TGTGCCAGCAGTGGCGGGGCCTACGAGCAGTACTTC
>.|TRBD2|TRBV19|TRBJ2-1
CASTGVASGKTGEHEQFF
TGTGCCAGTACGGGAGTGGCTAGCGGGAAGACGGGGGAGCATGAGCAGTTCTTC
>.|.|TRBV27|TRBJ1-6
CASSPKGAYNSPLHF
TGTGCCAGCTCCCCTAAGGGGGCCTATAATTCACCCCTCCACTTT
>.|TRBD2|TRBV30|TRBJ2-3
CAWSGGGSDTQYF
TGTGCCTGGAGTGGGGGGGGGAGTGATACGCAGTATTTT
>.|.|TRBV4-1|TRBJ2-2
CASSQGLRSADTGELFF
TGCGCCAGCAGCCAGGGACTTCGTAGTGCGGACACCGGGGAGCTGTTTTTT